Listed below are T cell receptor beta chains from one sample, sequenced in a study of T cell responses to AZD1222 COVID-19 vaccine. Libraries were prepared by immunoSEQ multiplex PCR; TCRdb keeps only in-frame clonotypes and omits some of them. The data show about 180,000 clones, 85% to 90% seen once. The specimen comprised peripheral blood, sampled 28 days after the second AZD1222 dose. These receptors all come from an adult who received the AZD1222 COVID-19 vaccine. The CDR3 runs from the conserved cysteine through the conserved F or W. D genes are given only for firm matches. For some rows the clone size is stated as once, few or many, or as a class when expanded; others skip it.

v_gene: TRBV24-1; abundance: NA; j_gene: TRBJ2-1; d_gene: TRBD2; CDR3aa: CATSDRILAGGSSYNEQFF; CDR3nt: TGTGCCACCAGTGATCGCATCCTAGCGGGAGGTAGCTCCTACAATGAGCAGTTCTTC
v_gene: TRBV7-2; abundance: few; j_gene: TRBJ2-5; d_gene: NA; CDR3aa: CASSPRAGTRETQYF; CDR3nt: TGTGCCAGCAGCCCACGGGCGGGTACGAGAGAGACCCAGTACTTC
v_gene: TRBV30; abundance: NA; j_gene: TRBJ2-7; d_gene: NA; CDR3aa: CAWSVGGDEQYF; CDR3nt: TGTGCCTGGAGTGTTGGTGGGGACGAGCAGTACTTC
v_gene: TRBV6-4; abundance: NA; j_gene: TRBJ2-1; d_gene: TRBD2; CDR3aa: CASSELAGDVNEQFF; CDR3nt: TGTGCCAGCAGTGAGCTAGCGGGAGACGTCAATGAGCAGTTCTTC
v_gene: TRBV6-6; abundance: NA; j_gene: TRBJ1-2; d_gene: NA; CDR3aa: CASSYSQTYGYTF; CDR3nt: TGTGCCAGCAGTTACTCCCAGACGTATGGCTACACCTTC
v_gene: TRBV7-7; abundance: NA; j_gene: TRBJ2-2; d_gene: NA; CDR3aa: CASSADSRGFTGELFF; CDR3nt: TGTGCTAGCAGCGCCGACTCTAGGGGTTTCACCGGGGAGCTGTTTTTT
v_gene: TRBV5-1; abundance: NA; j_gene: TRBJ2-2; d_gene: NA; CDR3aa: CASSPAFGTGELFF; CDR3nt: TGCGCCAGCAGCCCGGCCTTCGGGACCGGGGAGCTGTTTTTT
v_gene: TRBV27; abundance: NA; j_gene: TRBJ2-7; d_gene: NA; CDR3aa: CASSAAISYEQYF; CDR3nt: TGTGCCAGCAGTGCGGCCATCTCCTACGAGCAGTACTTC
v_gene: TRBV29-1; abundance: NA; j_gene: TRBJ1-3; d_gene: NA; CDR3aa: CSVALFSGNTIYF; CDR3nt: TGCAGCGTTGCCCTTTTCTCTGGAAACACCATATATTTT
v_gene: TRBV2; abundance: NA; j_gene: TRBJ2-2; d_gene: TRBD2; CDR3aa: CATGPGGVDGELFF; CDR3nt: TGTGCCACCGGGCCCGGGGGGGTTGACGGGGAGCTGTTTTTT
v_gene: TRBV7-6; abundance: NA; j_gene: TRBJ2-3; d_gene: TRBD1; CDR3aa: CASSLGTGADTQYF; CDR3nt: TGTGCCAGCAGCTTAGGAACAGGGGCAGATACGCAGTATTTT
v_gene: TRBV10-3; abundance: NA; j_gene: TRBJ2-6; d_gene: TRBD1; CDR3aa: CASSPTGGPILTF; CDR3nt: TGTGCCTCCTCCCCCACAGGGGGCCCCATCCTGACTTTC
v_gene: TRBV7-8; abundance: once; j_gene: TRBJ2-7; d_gene: NA; CDR3aa: CASSLAATSYEQYF; CDR3nt: TGTGCCAGCAGCTTAGCGGCCACCTCCTACGAGCAGTACTTC
v_gene: TRBV4-3; abundance: NA; j_gene: TRBJ2-7; d_gene: NA; CDR3aa: CASSQDGKGTYEQYF; CDR3nt: TGCGCCAGCAGCCAAGACGGCAAGGGAACCTACGAGCAGTACTTC
v_gene: TRBV4-1; abundance: NA; j_gene: TRBJ2-1; d_gene: TRBD2; CDR3aa: CASSPYALAGVGASYNEQFF; CDR3nt: TGCGCCAGCAGCCCCTACGCGCTAGCGGGAGTAGGGGCCTCCTACAATGAGCAGTTCTTC
v_gene: TRBV7-7; abundance: NA; j_gene: TRBJ2-3; d_gene: TRBD2; CDR3aa: CASSFGLAASTDTQYF; CDR3nt: TGTGCTAGCAGCTTCGGACTAGCGGCTAGCACAGATACGCAGTATTTT
v_gene: TRBV5-1; abundance: NA; j_gene: TRBJ2-1; d_gene: TRBD2; CDR3aa: CASSAQAAGGYNEQFF; CDR3nt: TGCGCCAGCAGCGCCCAGGCCGCGGGGGGCTACAATGAGCAGTTCTTC
v_gene: TRBV7-2; abundance: few; j_gene: TRBJ2-3; d_gene: NA; CDR3aa: CASSRRITSTDTQYF; CDR3nt: TGTGCCAGCAGTCGACGGATAACGAGCACAGATACGCAGTATTTT
v_gene: TRBV28; abundance: NA; j_gene: TRBJ1-1; d_gene: NA; CDR3aa: CASSMGNRVSEAFF; CDR3nt: TGTGCCAGCAGTATGGGAAACAGGGTTTCTGAAGCTTTCTTT
v_gene: TRBV27; abundance: NA; j_gene: TRBJ1-6; d_gene: TRBD1; CDR3aa: CASTTGAHSPLHF; CDR3nt: TGTGCCAGCACGACAGGGGCCCATTCACCCCTCCACTTT
v_gene: TRBV9; abundance: once; j_gene: TRBJ1-2; d_gene: TRBD1; CDR3aa: CASSGDGQGEVGYTF; CDR3nt: TGTGCCAGCAGTGGTGATGGACAGGGGGAAGTTGGCTACACCTTC
v_gene: TRBV7-8; abundance: NA; j_gene: TRBJ2-7; d_gene: NA; CDR3aa: CASSPKNEQYF; CDR3nt: TGTGCCAGCAGCCCGAAGAACGAGCAGTACTTC